This T cell receptor beta chain was sequenced during a study of T cells in Graves' hyperthyroidism and ophthalmopathy. The investigators amplified TCR beta CDR3 regions from RNA transcripts. HTBI primers were the set used in a first-round RT-PCR of the TCR CDR3. Each CDR3 protein gets one entry after TCRdb re-called the multiplex PCR reads with MiXCR. The table includes approximately 560,000 distinct CDR3 sequences, roughly 46% detected once. No ophthalmopathy progression within 18 months constituted stable Graves' hyperthyroidism. Study-wide findings and caveats: Among thyroid clonotypes expanded above 0.001, most also appeared in blood.

Turning to this clonotype: Its antigen is still unknown.

Sequenced input: peripheral blood or thyroid tissue (not recorded which). This TCR came from a woman between 18 and 29 years old with Graves' hyperthyroidism.

CDR3 nucleotide sequence: TGTGCCAGCAGTTTTTTTGGTGAGACCCAGTACTTC. It translates to CASSFFGETQYF. This chain links TRBV12-3 or TRBV12-4 with TRBJ2-5; D remains unclear. The CDR3 covers 12 residues. Trimming removed 3 bases at V and 5 bases at J, with 7 bases between.